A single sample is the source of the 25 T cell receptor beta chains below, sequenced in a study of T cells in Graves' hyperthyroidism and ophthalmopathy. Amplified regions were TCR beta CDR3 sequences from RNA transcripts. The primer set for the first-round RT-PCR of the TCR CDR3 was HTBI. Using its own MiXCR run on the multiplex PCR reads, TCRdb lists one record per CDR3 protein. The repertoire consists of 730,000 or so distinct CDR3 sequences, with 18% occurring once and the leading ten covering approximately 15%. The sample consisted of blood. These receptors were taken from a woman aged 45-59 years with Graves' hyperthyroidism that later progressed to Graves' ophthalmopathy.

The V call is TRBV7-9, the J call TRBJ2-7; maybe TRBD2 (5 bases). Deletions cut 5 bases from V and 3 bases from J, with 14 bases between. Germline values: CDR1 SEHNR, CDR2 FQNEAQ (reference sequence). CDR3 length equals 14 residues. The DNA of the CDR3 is TGTGCCAGCAGCCCGCGGGCTTCGGGCTACGAGCAGTACTTC. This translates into CASSPRASGYEQYF.

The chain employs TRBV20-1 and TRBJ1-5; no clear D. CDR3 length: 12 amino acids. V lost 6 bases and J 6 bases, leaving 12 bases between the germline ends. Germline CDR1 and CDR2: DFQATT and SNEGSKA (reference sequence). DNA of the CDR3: TGCAGTGCCACGGACGGTTCTCAGCCCCAGCATTTT. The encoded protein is CSATDGSQPQHF.

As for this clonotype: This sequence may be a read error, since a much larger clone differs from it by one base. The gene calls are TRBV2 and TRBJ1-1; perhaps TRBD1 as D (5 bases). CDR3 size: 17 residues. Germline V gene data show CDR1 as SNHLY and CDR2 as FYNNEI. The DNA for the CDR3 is TGTGCCAGCAGCTTGGCCCCCGAGGGGCATAGAGGCACTGAAGCTCTCTTT. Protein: CASSLAPEGHRGTEALF.

CDR3 DNA: TGCAGTGCGACCGCGGGGAAAAATTCACCCCTCCACTTT. Amino acids: CSATAGKNSPLHF. The rearrangement links TRBV20-1 to TRBJ1-6; no firm D call. The V end lost 6 bases, the J end lost 7 bases, and 13 bases lay between the germline ends. Per germline, CDR1 DFQATT and CDR2 SNEGSKA (reference sequence). This CDR3 has 13 amino acids.

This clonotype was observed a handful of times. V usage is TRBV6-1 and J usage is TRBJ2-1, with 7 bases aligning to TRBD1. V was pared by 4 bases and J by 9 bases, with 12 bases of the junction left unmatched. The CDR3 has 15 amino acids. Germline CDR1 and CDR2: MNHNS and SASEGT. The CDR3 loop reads CASSAQGVMGVEQFF. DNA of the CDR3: TGTGCCAGCAGTGCTCAGGGGGTCATGGGCGTTGAGCAGTTCTTC.

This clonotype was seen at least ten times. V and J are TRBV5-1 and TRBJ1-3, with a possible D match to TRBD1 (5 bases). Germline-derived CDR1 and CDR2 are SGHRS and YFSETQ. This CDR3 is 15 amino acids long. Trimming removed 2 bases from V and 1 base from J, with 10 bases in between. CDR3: CASSFFGHSGNTIYF. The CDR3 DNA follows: TGCGCCAGCAGCTTCTTCGGACATTCTGGAAACACCATATATTTT.

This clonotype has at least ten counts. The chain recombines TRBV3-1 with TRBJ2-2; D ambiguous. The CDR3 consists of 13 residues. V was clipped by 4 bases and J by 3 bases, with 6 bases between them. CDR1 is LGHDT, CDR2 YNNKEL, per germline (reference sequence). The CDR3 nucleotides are TGTGCCAGCAGCCTTAGTTACACCGGGGAGCTGTTTTTT. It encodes CASSLSYTGELFF. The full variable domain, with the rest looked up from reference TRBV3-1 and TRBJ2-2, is DTAVSQTPKYLVTQMGNDKSIKCEQNLGHDTMYWYKQDSKKFLKIMFSYNNKELIINETVPNRFSPKSPDKAHLNLHINSLELGDSAVYFCASSLSYTGELFFGEGSRLTVL.

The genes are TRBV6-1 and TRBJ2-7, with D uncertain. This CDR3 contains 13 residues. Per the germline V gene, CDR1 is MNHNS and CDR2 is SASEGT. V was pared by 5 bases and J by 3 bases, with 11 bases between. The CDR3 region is CASSSGPNYEQYF. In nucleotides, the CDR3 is TGTGCCAGCAGTTCCGGCCCGAACTACGAGCAGTACTTC.

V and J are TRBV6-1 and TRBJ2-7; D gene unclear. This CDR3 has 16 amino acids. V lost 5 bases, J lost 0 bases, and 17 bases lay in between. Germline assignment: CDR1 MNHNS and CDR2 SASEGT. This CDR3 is CASSTGETLDSYEQYF. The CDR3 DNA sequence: TGTGCCAGCAGTACCGGAGAGACACTCGACTCCTACGAGCAGTACTTC.

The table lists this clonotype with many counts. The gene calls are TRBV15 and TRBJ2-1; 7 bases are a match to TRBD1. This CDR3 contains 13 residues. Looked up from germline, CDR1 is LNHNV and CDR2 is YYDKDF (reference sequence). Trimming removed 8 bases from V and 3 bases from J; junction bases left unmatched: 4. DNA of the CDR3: TGTGCCACCCAACGGGACAGCTACAATGAGCAGTTCTTC. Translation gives CATQRDSYNEQFF.

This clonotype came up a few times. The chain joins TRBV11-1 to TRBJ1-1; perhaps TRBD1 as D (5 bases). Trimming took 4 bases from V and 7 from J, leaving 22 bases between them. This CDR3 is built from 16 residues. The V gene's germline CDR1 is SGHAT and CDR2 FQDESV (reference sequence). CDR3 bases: TGTGCCAGCAGCTCCTTGGACCAAACAGGCTTCCTTGAAGCTTTCTTT. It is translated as CASSSLDQTGFLEAFF.

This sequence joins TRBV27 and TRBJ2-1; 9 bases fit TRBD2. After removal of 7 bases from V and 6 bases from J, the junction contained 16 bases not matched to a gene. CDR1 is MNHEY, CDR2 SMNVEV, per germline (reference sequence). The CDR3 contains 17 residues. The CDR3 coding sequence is TGTGCCAGCATTAAAGGTTTCTTAGCGGGGGTGGGCAATGAGCAGTTCTTC. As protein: CASIKGFLAGVGNEQFF.

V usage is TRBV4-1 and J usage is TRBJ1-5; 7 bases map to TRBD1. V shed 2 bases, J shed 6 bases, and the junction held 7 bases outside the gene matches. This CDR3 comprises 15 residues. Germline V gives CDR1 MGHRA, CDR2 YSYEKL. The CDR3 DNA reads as TGCGCCAGCAGCCAATTTACAGGGGTAAGTCAGCCCCAGCATTTT. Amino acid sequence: CASSQFTGVSQPQHF.

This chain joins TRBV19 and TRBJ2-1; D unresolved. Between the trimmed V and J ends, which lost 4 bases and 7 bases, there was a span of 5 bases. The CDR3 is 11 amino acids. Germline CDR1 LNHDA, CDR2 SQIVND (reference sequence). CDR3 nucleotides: TGTGCCAGTAGTAGTGCAAATGAGCAGTTCTTC. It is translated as CASSSANEQFF.

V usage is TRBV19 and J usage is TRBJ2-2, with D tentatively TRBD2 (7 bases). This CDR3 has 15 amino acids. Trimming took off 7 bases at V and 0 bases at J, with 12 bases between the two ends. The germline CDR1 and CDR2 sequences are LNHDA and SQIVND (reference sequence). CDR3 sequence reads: CASIRGAANTGELFF. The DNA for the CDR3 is TGTGCCAGTATTCGGGGGGCCGCGAACACCGGGGAGCTGTTTTTT. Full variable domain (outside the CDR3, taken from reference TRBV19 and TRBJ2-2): DGGITQSPKYLFRKEGQNVTLSCEQNLNHDAMYWYRQDPGQGLRLIYYSQIVNDFQKGDIAEGYSVSREKKESFPLTVTSAQKNPTAFYLCASIRGAANTGELFFGEGSRLTVL.

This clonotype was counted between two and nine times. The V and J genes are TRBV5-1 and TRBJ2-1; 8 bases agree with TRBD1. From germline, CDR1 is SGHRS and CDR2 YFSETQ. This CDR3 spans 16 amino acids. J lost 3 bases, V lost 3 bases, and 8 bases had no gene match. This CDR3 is CASSSRQGANYNEQFF. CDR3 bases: TGCGCCAGCAGCTCCCGGCAGGGGGCCAACTACAATGAGCAGTTCTTC.

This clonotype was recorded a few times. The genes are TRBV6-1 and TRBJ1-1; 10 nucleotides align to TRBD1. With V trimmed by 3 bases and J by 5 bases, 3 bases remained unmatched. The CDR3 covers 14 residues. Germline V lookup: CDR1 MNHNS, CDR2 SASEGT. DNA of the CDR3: TGTGCCAGCAGTGACAGGACAGGGGGAACTGAAGCTTTCTTT. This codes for CASSDRTGGTEAFF.

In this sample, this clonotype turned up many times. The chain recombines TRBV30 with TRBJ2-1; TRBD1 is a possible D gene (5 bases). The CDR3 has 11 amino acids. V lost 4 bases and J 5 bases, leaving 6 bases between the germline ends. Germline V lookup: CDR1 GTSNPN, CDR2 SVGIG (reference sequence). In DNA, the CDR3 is TGTGCCTGGAAAGGGGACAATGAGCAGTTCTTC. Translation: CAWKGDNEQFF. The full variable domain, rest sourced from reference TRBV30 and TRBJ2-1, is SQTIHQWPATLVQPVGSPLSLECTVEGTSNPNLYWYRQAAGRGLQLLFYSVGIGQISSEVPQNLSASRPQDRQFILSSKKLLLSDSGFYLCAWKGDNEQFFGPGTRLTVL.

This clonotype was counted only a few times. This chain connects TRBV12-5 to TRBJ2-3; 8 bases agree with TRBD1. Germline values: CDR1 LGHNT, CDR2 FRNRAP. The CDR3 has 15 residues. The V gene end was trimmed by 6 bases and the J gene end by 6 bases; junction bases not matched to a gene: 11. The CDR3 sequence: CASGPGQGEWDTQYF. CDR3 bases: TGTGCTAGTGGCCCCGGACAGGGCGAATGGGATACGCAGTATTTT.

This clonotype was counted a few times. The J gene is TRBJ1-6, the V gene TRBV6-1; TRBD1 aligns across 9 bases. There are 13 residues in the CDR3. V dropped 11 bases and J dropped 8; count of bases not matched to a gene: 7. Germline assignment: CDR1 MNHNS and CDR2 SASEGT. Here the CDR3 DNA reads TGTGCCGCACAGGGGGCTTTGGATTCACCCCTCCACTTT. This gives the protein CAAQGALDSPLHF.

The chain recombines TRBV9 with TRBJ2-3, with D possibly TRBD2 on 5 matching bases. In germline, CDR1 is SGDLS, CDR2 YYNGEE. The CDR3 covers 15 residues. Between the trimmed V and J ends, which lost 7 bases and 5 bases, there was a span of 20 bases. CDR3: CASEPGITLLDTQYF. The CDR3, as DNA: TGTGCCAGCGAACCCGGGATTACCTTATTAGATACGCAGTATTTT.

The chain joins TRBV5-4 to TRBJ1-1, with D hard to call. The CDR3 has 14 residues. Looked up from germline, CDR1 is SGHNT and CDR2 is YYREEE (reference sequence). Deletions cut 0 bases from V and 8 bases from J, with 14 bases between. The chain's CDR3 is CASSLGPGSGEAFF. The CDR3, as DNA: TGTGCCAGCAGCTTGGGACCGGGGAGCGGCGAAGCTTTCTTT.

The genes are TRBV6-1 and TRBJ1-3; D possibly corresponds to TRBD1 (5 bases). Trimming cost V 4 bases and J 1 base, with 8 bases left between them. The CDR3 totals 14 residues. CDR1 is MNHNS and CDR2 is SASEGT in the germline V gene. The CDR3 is CASSGKGSGNTIYF. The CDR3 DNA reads TGTGCCAGCAGTGGCAAGGGGTCTGGAAACACCATATATTTT.

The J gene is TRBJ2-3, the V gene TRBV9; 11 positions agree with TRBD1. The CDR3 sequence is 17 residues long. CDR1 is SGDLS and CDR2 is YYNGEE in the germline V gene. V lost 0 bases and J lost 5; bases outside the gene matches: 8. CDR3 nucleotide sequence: TGTGCCAGCAGCGTAGACGCAGGGACAGGGGGAAGAGATACGCAGTATTTT. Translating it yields CASSVDAGTGGRDTQYF.

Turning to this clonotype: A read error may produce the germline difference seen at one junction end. In nucleotides, the CDR3 is TGTTCCAGCAGTTATGCTAACTATGGCTACACCTTC. Its translation: CSSSYANYGYTF. The chain employs TRBV12-3 or TRBV12-4 and TRBJ1-2; no firm D call. CDR3 length equals 12 residues.